This T cell receptor (beta chain) was recovered during a study of T cell responses to AZD1222 COVID-19 vaccine. V was pared by 6 bases and J by 2 bases, with 7 bases of the junction left unmatched. The CDR3 sequence is 16 residues long. CDR1 and CDR2 from the germline V gene are SGHAT and FQNNGV. Findings of the study overall: Among those given AZD1222, only six or seven were seropositive at baseline.

Clones were read by immunoSEQ multiplex PCR, and TCRdb kept only the in-frame ones, dropping some. The table has 77,000 or so clones, roughly 88% seen once. A single count supports this clone. Its antigen remains unidentified. The chain couples TRBV11-2 to TRBJ2-1; 10 bases fit TRBD2. The specimen comprised peripheral blood, sampled on day 0 of AZD1222 vaccination. The TCR originated in an adult in good health. The CDR3 nucleotides are TGTGCCAGCAGGACCCAGCGGGGGGGCCCCTACAATGAGCAGTTCTTC. As protein: CASRTQRGGPYNEQFF.